The clone carrying this T cell receptor beta chain was found once. As yet, its antigen is unknown. Study donors comprised healthy, HIV-negative adults devoid of recent acute infection or vaccination. The data were obtained in a study of shared clonotypes between healthy human individuals. Germline lookup yields CDR1 SGHVS and CDR2 FNYEAQ. The CDR3 extends over 15 amino acids. The V gene lost 5 bases and the J gene lost 4 bases, with 16 bases spanning the gap. Whole-study findings and limits: In having few donors, the study represented limited genetic and exposure-history diversity.

Here immunoSEQ multiplex PCR was the method, and the copy in TCRdb shows in-frame clones only, minus some. The repertoire consists of about 1.1 million clones, with around three quarters occurring once and the leading ten covering under 0.8%. The source material was memory CD4+ T cells from PBMCs. The subset denotes: CD45RA-negative fraction. This chain joins TRBV7-6 and TRBJ2-3, with a weak D call TRBD2 (5 bases). The receptor comes from a man between 18 and 29 years old in good health. Some clones in this sample may be carry-over from other donors' samples. The CDR3 region is CASSPSNSAADTQYF. The DNA for the CDR3 is TGTGCCAGCAGCCCGAGCAATAGCGCCGCAGATACGCAGTATTTT.